This is a list of T cell receptor beta chains from one sample in a study of shared clonotypes between healthy human individuals. The protocol was immunoSEQ multiplex PCR, while the TCRdb copy is restricted to in-frame clones and leaves out a portion. The data show approximately 1.9 million clones, 93% seen once. The sequenced sample was naive CD8+ T cells from PBMCs. Receptors originate from a man aged 18-30 years in good health. Some clones in this sample may be carry-over from other donors' samples. CDR3s leave out the opening cysteine and the closing phenylalanine or tryptophan. The order of the fields is V gene, J gene, CDR3 protein.

V: TRBV11-2; J: TRBJ1-2; CDR3: ASSGPPGFLRGYT
V: TRBV9; J: TRBJ2-1; CDR3: ASSVGAGAVEQF
V: TRBV7-6; J: TRBJ2-1; CDR3: ASSLVASPRVEQF
V: TRBV2; J: TRBJ2-7; CDR3: ASSERATDYEQY
V: TRBV28; J: TRBJ2-5; CDR3: ASSPGRTTLRQETQY
V: TRBV28; J: TRBJ2-1; CDR3: ASSPIRAGSYNEQF
V: TRBV19; J: TRBJ1-1; CDR3: ASSTSRDREAF
V: TRBV11-2; J: TRBJ1-1; CDR3: ASSLGDRGAF
V: TRBV29-1; J: TRBJ2-1; CDR3: SVETGSEQF
V: TRBV28; J: TRBJ1-4; CDR3: ASSYTATNEKLF
V: TRBV30; J: TRBJ2-2; CDR3: AWALLAGVSGELF
V: TRBV10-3; J: TRBJ2-3; CDR3: AISETVLAGVSTDTQY
V: TRBV4-3; J: TRBJ1-1; CDR3: ASSQDGDTEAF
V: TRBV7-9; J: TRBJ1-2; CDR3: ASSPATYVNYGYT
V: TRBV27; J: TRBJ2-7; CDR3: ATRDRAGGLYEQY
V: TRBV28; J: TRBJ1-1; CDR3: ASSPLREGLDTEAF
V: TRBV7-6; J: TRBJ1-2; CDR3: ASSLGGAPYGYT
V: TRBV27; J: TRBJ2-7; CDR3: ASSFPGAGEQY
V: TRBV7-9; J: TRBJ2-7; CDR3: ASSPSTSGRSYEQY
V: TRBV11-2; J: TRBJ2-3; CDR3: ASSRGRLDTQY
V: TRBV7-8; J: TRBJ2-1; CDR3: ASSVRGQNSHNEQF
V: TRBV6-1; J: TRBJ2-1; CDR3: ASSETSGAYNEQF
V: TRBV27; J: TRBJ2-5; CDR3: ASSLLGPRYQETQY
V: TRBV6-5; J: TRBJ1-2; CDR3: ASSYGSGFYDYGYT
V: TRBV27; J: TRBJ2-7; CDR3: ASSLSLAGASYEQY
V: TRBV28; J: TRBJ2-1; CDR3: ASSTRDKGYNEQF
V: TRBV7-9; J: TRBJ2-7; CDR3: ASRGDREEY
V: TRBV5-6; J: TRBJ2-7; CDR3: ASSLRQGRSGEQY
V: TRBV1; J: TRBJ2-2; CDR3: TSSQGPYGTSGSSKGPTGELF
V: TRBV19; J: TRBJ2-5; CDR3: ASSPRTGGAETQY
V: TRBV11-2; J: TRBJ2-7; CDR3: ASSPTQGYEQY
V: TRBV4-1; J: TRBJ1-2; CDR3: ASSQDPGRWSVGYT
V: TRBV7-9; J: TRBJ2-2; CDR3: ASSLSRGQGGTGELF
V: TRBV27; J: TRBJ1-2; CDR3: ASGWWGGRDGYT
V: TRBV5-1; J: TRBJ1-1; CDR3: ASSPGMGATEAF
V: TRBV15; J: TRBJ2-7; CDR3: ATSASGTPGSYEQY
V: TRBV27; J: TRBJ2-2; CDR3: ASSLSALAGAGELF
V: TRBV7-6; J: TRBJ2-1; CDR3: ASSSPGHPNEQF
V: TRBV2; J: TRBJ2-7; CDR3: ASSPTSGQSYEQY
V: TRBV28; J: TRBJ1-1; CDR3: ASRGLNTEAF
V: TRBV28; J: TRBJ1-1; CDR3: ASSLPRDRYHTEAF
V: TRBV4-1; J: TRBJ1-1; CDR3: ASSLTPGGGNTEAF
V: TRBV6-5; J: TRBJ2-5; CDR3: ASRHTSGTEETQY
V: TRBV27; J: TRBJ1-1; CDR3: ASSGGWGPNTEAF
V: TRBV7-2; J: TRBJ2-2; CDR3: ASSFTLAGELF
V: TRBV4-3; J: TRBJ2-4; CDR3: ASSQEVGLAELRNIQY
V: TRBV30; J: TRBJ2-7; CDR3: AWRAAGEQY
V: TRBV9; J: TRBJ2-7; CDR3: ASSVDSPREQY
V: TRBV27; J: TRBJ2-7; CDR3: ASSGRRTGLYEQY
V: TRBV7-7; J: TRBJ2-1; CDR3: ASSFTVYNEQF
V: TRBV10-3; J: TRBJ2-7; CDR3: AISESWYEQY
V: TRBV5-1; J: TRBJ2-7; CDR3: ASSLGSGYEQY
V: TRBV27; J: TRBJ1-3; CDR3: ASSLGWSSGNTIY
V: TRBV7-9; J: TRBJ1-1; CDR3: ASSLAQLWNTEAF
V: TRBV6-1; J: TRBJ2-5; CDR3: ASSEAIAWIRLETQY
V: TRBV5-1; J: TRBJ2-5; CDR3: ASSTRDSQETQY
V: TRBV6-5; J: TRBJ1-5; CDR3: ASSSGGRRSNQPQH
V: TRBV6-5; J: TRBJ2-1; CDR3: ASSSSQFEQF
V: TRBV2; J: TRBJ1-2; CDR3: ASSEGRTGGNGYT